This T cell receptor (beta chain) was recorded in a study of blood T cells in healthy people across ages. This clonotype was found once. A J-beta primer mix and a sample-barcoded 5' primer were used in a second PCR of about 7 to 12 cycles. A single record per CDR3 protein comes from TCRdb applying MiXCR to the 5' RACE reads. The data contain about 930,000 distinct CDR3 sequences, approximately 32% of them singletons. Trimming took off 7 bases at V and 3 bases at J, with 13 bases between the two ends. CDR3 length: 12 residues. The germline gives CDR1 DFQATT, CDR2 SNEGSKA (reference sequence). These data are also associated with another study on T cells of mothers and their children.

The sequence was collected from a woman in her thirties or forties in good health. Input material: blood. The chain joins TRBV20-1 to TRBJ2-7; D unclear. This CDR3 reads CSVPDMSYEQYF. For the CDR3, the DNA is TGCAGTGTTCCAGACATGAGCTACGAGCAGTACTTC.